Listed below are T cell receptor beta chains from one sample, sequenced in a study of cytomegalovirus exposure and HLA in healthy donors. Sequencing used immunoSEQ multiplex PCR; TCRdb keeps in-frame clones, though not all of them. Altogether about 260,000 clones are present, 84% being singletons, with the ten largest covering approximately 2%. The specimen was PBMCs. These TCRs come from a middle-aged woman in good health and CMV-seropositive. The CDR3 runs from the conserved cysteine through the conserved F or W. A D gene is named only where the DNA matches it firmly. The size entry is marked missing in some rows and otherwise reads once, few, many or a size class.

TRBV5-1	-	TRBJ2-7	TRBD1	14	TGCGCCAGCAGCCTCGGACAGGGAGGCTACGAGCAGTACTTC	CASSLGQGGYEQYF
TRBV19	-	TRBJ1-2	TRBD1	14	TGTGCCAGTAATGTAGGGGGACAGGGCTATGGCTACACCTTC	CASNVGGQGYGYTF
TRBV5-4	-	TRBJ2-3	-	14	TGTGCCAGCAGCTTGGGAGGGCCAGATGATACGCAGTATTTT	CASSLGGPDDTQYF
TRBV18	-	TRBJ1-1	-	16	TGTGCCAGCTCACCAATAATTAGCATTATGACCACTGAAGCTTTCTTT	CASSPIISIMTTEAFF
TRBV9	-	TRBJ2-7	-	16	TGTGCCAGCAGCGTAGGGCGGGATATTAGCTCCTACGAGCAGTACTTC	CASSVGRDISSYEQYF
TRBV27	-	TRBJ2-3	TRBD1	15	TGTGCCAGCAGTCCTCACCGGGACAGGGGGCTTACGCAGTATTTT	CASSPHRDRGLTQYF
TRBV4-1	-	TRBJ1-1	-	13	TGCGCCAGCAGCCAAGAACCAGGGTCTGAAGCTTTCTTT	CASSQEPGSEAFF
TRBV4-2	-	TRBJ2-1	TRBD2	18	TGTGCCAGCAGCCAAGGAATTTCCCTAGCGGCAACCTACAATGAGCAGTTCTTC	CASSQGISLAATYNEQFF
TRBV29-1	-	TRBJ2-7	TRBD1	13	TGCAGCGTTTCCCAGGGGGCTCAGGACGAGCAGTACTTC	CSVSQGAQDEQYF
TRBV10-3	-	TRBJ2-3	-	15	TGTGCCATCAGTCACGCGGGACAGAACACAGATACGCAGTATTTT	CAISHAGQNTDTQYF
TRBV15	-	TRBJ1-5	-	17	TGTGCCACCAGCAGAGATCCGGCAGGGAATAGCAATCAGCCCCAGCATTTT	CATSRDPAGNSNQPQHF
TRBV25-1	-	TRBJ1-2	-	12	TGTGCCAGCAGTGAACAGGGGTATGGCTACACCTTC	CASSEQGYGYTF
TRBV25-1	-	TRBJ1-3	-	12	TGTGCCAGCAGGGGGATTACAGGCACCATATATTTT	CASRGITGTIYF
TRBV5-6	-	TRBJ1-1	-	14	TGTGCCAGCAGCGCGGGCCTGATGAACACTGAAGCTTTCTTT	CASSAGLMNTEAFF
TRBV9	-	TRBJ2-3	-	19	TGTGCCAGCAGCGCTAGAGGACTTAGCTCGGGAACTAGCACAGATACGCAGTATTTT	CASSARGLSSGTSTDTQYF
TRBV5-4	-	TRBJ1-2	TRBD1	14	TGTGCCAGCAGCTTAGGGGGCGCTAACTATGGCTACACCTTC	CASSLGGANYGYTF
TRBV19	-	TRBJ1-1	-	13	TGTGCCAGTAATGAGGTTTTGGGCACTGAAGCTTTCTTT	CASNEVLGTEAFF
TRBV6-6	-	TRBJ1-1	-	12	TGTGCCAGCAGCGCCTTAGGAGCTGAAGCTTTCTTT	CASSALGAEAFF
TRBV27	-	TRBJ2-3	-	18	TGTGCCAGCAGTCCCACACCGGGACTTCTTTTTGGGGGAGATACGCAGTATTTT	CASSPTPGLLFGGDTQYF
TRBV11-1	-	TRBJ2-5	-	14	TGTGCCAGCAGCCCTGGACCAGGTCAGGGCCGGCAGTACTTC	CASSPGPGQGRQYF
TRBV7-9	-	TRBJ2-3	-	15	TGTGCCAGCAGCTCAAAGGGGAGGTTGGGGGATACGCAGTATTTT	CASSSKGRLGDTQYF
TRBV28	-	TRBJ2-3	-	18	TGTGCCACGAATGCCCGGGACACGAGAAGGGAGTACACAGATACGCAGTATTTT	CATNARDTRREYTDTQYF
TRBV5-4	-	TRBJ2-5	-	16	TGTGCCAGCAGCTTGGGGAGCGAGCTGATTATGGAGACCCAGTACTTC	CASSLGSELIMETQYF
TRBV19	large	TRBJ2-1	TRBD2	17	TGTGCCAGTAGTATAGCGACTAGCGGTACGGGATGGAATGAGCAGTTCTTC	CASSIATSGTGWNEQFF
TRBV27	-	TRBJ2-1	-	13	TGTGCCAGCAGCCCACAGGGTAACAATGAGCAGTTCTTC	CASSPQGNNEQFF
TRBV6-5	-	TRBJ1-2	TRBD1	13	TGTGCCAGCAGTTCGCAACAGGGGTATGGCTACACCTTC	CASSSQQGYGYTF
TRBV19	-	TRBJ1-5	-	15	TGTGCCAGTAGTATTGTAGTAAGTGGCAATCAGCCCCAGCATTTT	CASSIVVSGNQPQHF
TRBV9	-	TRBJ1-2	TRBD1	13	TGTGCCAGCAGCTCAGGGGGCGTCTATGGCTACACCTTC	CASSSGGVYGYTF
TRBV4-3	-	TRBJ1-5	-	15	TGCGCCAGCAGCCAAGATCCCGGGAACAATCAGCCCCAGCATTTT	CASSQDPGNNQPQHF
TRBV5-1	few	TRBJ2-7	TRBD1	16	TGCGCCAGCAGCCCTGGCATCGGGACAGGGGTTCGGGAGCAGTACTTC	CASSPGIGTGVREQYF
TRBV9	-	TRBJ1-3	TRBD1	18	TGTGCCAGCAGCGTCTCCCGGGACAGGGGATTCTCTGGAAACACCATATATTTT	CASSVSRDRGFSGNTIYF
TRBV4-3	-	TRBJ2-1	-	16	TGCGCCAGCAGCCAAGATGGAGGACTAAACTACAATGAGCAGTTCTTC	CASSQDGGLNYNEQFF
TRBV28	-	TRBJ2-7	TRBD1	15	TGTGCCGGAGCAACCTGGGGACAGGGGTCCTACGAGCAGTACTTC	CAGATWGQGSYEQYF
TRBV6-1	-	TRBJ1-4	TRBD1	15	TGTGCCAGCACCCCGGGACAGGGACCTAATGAAAAACTGTTTTTT	CASTPGQGPNEKLFF
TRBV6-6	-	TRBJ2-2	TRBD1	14	TGTGCCAGCAGTTTCGACAGGGGGCAGGGAGGAGCTGTTTTT	CASSFDRGQGGAVF
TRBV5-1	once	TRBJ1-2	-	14	TGCGCCAGCAGCTTCCCAGGCAATAACTATGGCTACACCTTC	CASSFPGNNYGYTF
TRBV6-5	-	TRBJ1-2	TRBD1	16	TGTGCCAGCAGTTACTCAGCTATGGGACAGGGTTATGGCTACACCTTC	CASSYSAMGQGYGYTF
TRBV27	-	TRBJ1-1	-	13	TGTGCCAGCAAGGCCAGCGTGAACACTGAAGCTTTCTTT	CASKASVNTEAFF
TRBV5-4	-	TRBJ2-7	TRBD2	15	TGTGCCAGCACCCCATCCCTAGCGGGGCCCTACGAGCAGTACTTC	CASTPSLAGPYEQYF
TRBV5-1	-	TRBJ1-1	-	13	TGCGCCTCAACCGAGGGTACGCACACTGAAGCTTTCTTT	CASTEGTHTEAFF
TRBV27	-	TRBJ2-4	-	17	TGTGCCAGCATGGAGATGGGCGGGGGCAGGGCCAAAAACATTCAGTACTTC	CASMEMGGGRAKNIQYF
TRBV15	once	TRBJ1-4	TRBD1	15	TGTGCCACCAGCAGACTCAGGGGGCAAGGTGAAAAACTGTTTTTT	CATSRLRGQGEKLFF
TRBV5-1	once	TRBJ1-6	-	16	TGCGCCAGCAGCCGGGAGACGACAAAGCAGGGTTCACCCCTCCACTTT	CASSRETTKQGSPLHF
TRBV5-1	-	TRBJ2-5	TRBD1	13	TGCGCCAGCAGCGGGACAGGACAAGAGACCCAGTACTTC	CASSGTGQETQYF
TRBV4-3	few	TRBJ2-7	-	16	TGCGCCAGCAGCCAAGAGCTTTACGGGAGCTCCTACGAGCAGTACTTC	CASSQELYGSSYEQYF
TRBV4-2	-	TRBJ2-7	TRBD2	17	TGTGCCAGCAGCGAAAGAACTAGCGGGAGGGCCGGGTCCGAGCAGTACTTC	CASSERTSGRAGSEQYF